Below are 27 T cell receptor beta chains sequenced from a single sample in a study of blood T cells in healthy people across ages. The use of a sample-barcoded 5' primer and a J-beta primer mix characterized a second PCR of roughly 6 to 11 cycles. MiXCR, applied by TCRdb to the 5' RACE reads, yields one record per CDR3 protein. The data hold 1.5 million or so distinct CDR3 sequences, with 42% observed a single time. Sequenced input: blood. Receptors originate from a woman in her late teens or twenties in good health.

CDR3 nucleotides: TGTGCCAGCAGTCCGACAGGGGGCTTCTATGGCTACACCTTC. It specifies CASSPTGGFYGYTF. This chain uses TRBV27 with TRBJ1-2; TRBD1 aligns across 10 bases. In germline, CDR1 is MNHEY, CDR2 SMNVEV (reference sequence). This CDR3 spans 14 amino acids. Trimming removed 5 bases from V and 4 bases from J; junction bases left unmatched: 4.

The chain couples TRBV7-9 to TRBJ1-4, with D perhaps matching TRBD1 (5 bases). CDR1 is SEHNR, CDR2 FQNEAQ, per germline (reference sequence). V lost 5 bases and J lost 5, with 15 bases in between. This CDR3 comprises 15 residues. CDR3 sequence reads: CASSTSAGNNEKLFF. The CDR3 DNA follows: TGTGCCAGCAGCACGTCGGCAGGGAACAATGAAAAACTGTTTTTT.

The chain has TRBV25-1 and TRBJ1-1; D remains unclear. Per the germline V gene, CDR1 is MGHDK and CDR2 is SYGVNS. This CDR3 comprises 12 residues. Trimming removed 7 bases at V and 3 bases at J, with 9 bases between. The DNA for the CDR3 is TGTGCCAGCAAGAGAGGGTACACTGAAGCTTTCTTT. It codes for CASKRGYTEAFF. The full variable domain, in which reference TRBV25-1 and TRBJ1-1 provide the parts outside the CDR3, is EADIYQTPRYLVIGTGKKITLECSQTMGHDKMYWYQQDPGMELHLIHYSYGVNSTEKGDLSSESTVSRIRTEHFPLTLESARPSHTSQYLCASKRGYTEAFFGQGTRLTVV.

The V gene is TRBV7-9, the J gene TRBJ1-1, with unresolved D. Trimming took 5 bases from V and 3 from J, leaving 16 bases between them. CDR1 and CDR2 (germline): SEHNR, FQNEAQ (reference sequence). This CDR3 comprises 15 residues. CDR3 protein: CASSQPSGVYTEAFF. The CDR3 DNA follows: TGTGCCAGCAGCCAGCCCTCTGGGGTCTACACTGAAGCTTTCTTT.

This clonotype was seen a handful of times. The V gene is TRBV10-3, the J gene TRBJ1-2, with D tentatively TRBD1 (6 bases). The CDR3 consists of 13 residues. The ends were cut back, 6 bases at V and 4 bases at J, with 12 bases in the middle. Germline CDR1 is ENHRY and CDR2 is SYGVKD. The CDR3 loop reads CAISQGGGYGYTF. The CDR3 coding sequence is TGTGCCATCAGCCAGGGAGGGGGCTATGGCTACACCTTC.

The rearrangement uses TRBV7-6 and TRBJ1-2; the match to TRBD1 covers 7 bases. The V segment lost 10 bases and the J segment 4 bases; nucleotides outside the gene matches: 12. The CDR3 covers 14 residues. Germline values: CDR1 SGHVS, CDR2 FNYEAQ. The CDR3 reads CATSNNRGTYGYTF. As DNA, the CDR3 is TGTGCCACCAGTAACAACAGGGGTACCTATGGCTACACCTTC. Combining the CDR3 with reference TRBV7-6 and TRBJ1-2 gives the whole variable domain GAGVSQSPRYKVTKRGQDVALRCDPISGHVSLYWYRQALGQGPEFLTYFNYEAQQDKSGLPNDRFSAERPEGSISTLTIQRTEQRDSAMYRCATSNNRGTYGYTFGSGTRLTVV.

The chain joins TRBV20-1 to TRBJ2-7; 8 nucleotides match TRBD2. This CDR3 has 16 amino acids. CDR1 DFQATT and CDR2 SNEGSKA come from the germline V gene (reference sequence). J lost 2 bases, V lost 0 bases, and 9 bases had no gene match. The chain's CDR3 is CSARDSAGGITYEQYF. CDR3 bases: TGCAGTGCTAGAGATTCGGCGGGGGGAATTACCTACGAGCAGTACTTC.

The CDR3: CASSTRGPTGELFF. The CDR3 DNA reads as TGTGCCAGTAGTACCAGGGGGCCCACCGGGGAGCTGTTTTTT. This chain joins TRBV19 and TRBJ2-2; 8 positions agree with TRBD1. This CDR3 region has 14 residues. V trimming: 4 bases; J trimming: 4 bases; junction bases outside the gene matches: 2. Per the germline V gene, CDR1 is LNHDA and CDR2 is SQIVND (reference sequence).

This clonotype came up once. This chain joins TRBV7-9 and TRBJ1-3; unclear D gene. Looked up from germline, CDR1 is SEHNR and CDR2 is FQNEAQ (reference sequence). With 5 bases removed from V and 6 bases from J, the gap between germline ends came to 8 bases. The CDR3 totals 12 residues. CDR3 coding DNA: TGTGCCAGCAGCCACCAGTTAAACACCATATATTTT. Its translation is CASSHQLNTIYF. The full variable domain, its missing parts supplied by reference TRBV7-9 and TRBJ1-3, is DTGVSQNPRHKITKRGQNVTFRCDPISEHNRLYWYRQTLGQGPEFLTYFQNEAQLEKSRLLSDRFSAERPKGSFSTLEIQRTEQGDSAMYLCASSHQLNTIYFGEGSWLTVV.

The chain uses TRBV6-5 and TRBJ2-5; 8 bases are shared with TRBD2. The DNA end is a closer match to TRBJ2-7, so the J assignment may be wrong. This CDR3 comprises 15 residues. The V gene's germline CDR1 is MNHEY and CDR2 SVGAGI. CDR3 residues: CASRASGRASYEQYF. The CDR3 bases are TGTGCCAGCAGGGCGAGCGGGAGAGCGTCCTACGAGCAGTACTTC.

V usage is TRBV6-5 and J usage is TRBJ1-1, with TRBD1 identical over 7 bases. Trimming at V came to 6 bases and at J to 11 bases, leaving 12 bases not matched to a gene. Germline CDR1 reads MNHEY; CDR2 reads SVGAGI. The length of the CDR3 is 13 residues. This CDR3 reads CASSDGGDRFAFF. CDR3 DNA: TGTGCCAGCAGCGACGGGGGGGACAGATTTGCTTTCTTT.

The rearrangement joins TRBV30 to TRBJ1-5; D gene uncertain. Trimming took off 3 bases at V and 0 bases at J, with 9 bases between the two ends. This CDR3 contains 14 residues. The V gene's germline CDR1 is GTSNPN and CDR2 SVGIG (reference sequence). CDR3 DNA: TGTGCCTGGAGGGGCAGACTTAGCAATCAGCCCCAGCATTTT. Encoded protein: CAWRGRLSNQPQHF.

The chain employs TRBV7-6 and TRBJ2-1; TRBD2 matches at 10 bases. The junction had 10 bases not matched to a gene; V was cut back by 4 bases and J by 7 bases. The CDR3 length is 16 residues. Germline CDR1 SGHVS, CDR2 FNYEAQ. CDR3 amino acids: CASSSVDSGRMNEQFF. The CDR3 nucleotides are TGTGCCAGCAGCTCTGTCGATAGCGGGAGGATGAATGAGCAGTTCTTC.

Written as DNA, the CDR3 is TGTGCCAGCAGTGCGGACCGGACCACAGATACGCAGTATTTT. As protein: CASSADRTTDTQYF. This sequence joins TRBV6-1 and TRBJ2-3; D is undetermined. Per germline, CDR1 MNHNS and CDR2 SASEGT. CDR3 length equals 14 residues. The V end lost 4 bases, the J end lost 2 bases, and 10 bases lay between the germline ends.

The chain combines TRBV6-6 with TRBJ2-4, with a weak D call TRBD2 (6 bases). This CDR3 has 14 amino acids. The V gene's germline CDR1 is MNHNY and CDR2 SVGAGI (reference sequence). Trimming cost V 2 bases and J 7 bases, with 12 bases left between them. The CDR3 region is CASSYGTPGNIQYF. As DNA, the CDR3 is TGTGCCAGCAGTTACGGGACTCCGGGGAACATTCAGTACTTC.

CDR3 sequence (DNA): TGTGCCAGCACCCTGCGCCCCGGGGCTTCGTCCTTGGAGCAGTTCTTC. The encoded protein is CASTLRPGASSLEQFF. This chain joins TRBV12-3 or TRBV12-4 and TRBJ2-1; D could derive from TRBD1 or TRBD2 (5 bases each). CDR3 length equals 16 residues. V gave up 7 bases and J gave up 10 bases, with 26 bases separating them.

The chain is built from TRBV7-9 and TRBJ2-5; D not resolved. The CDR3 is 14 residues long. V lost 1 base to trimming and J lost 1 base, with 7 bases between them. From germline, CDR1 is SEHNR and CDR2 FQNEAQ (reference sequence). In DNA, the CDR3 is TGTGCCAGCAGCTTAGTTGGGATCCAAGAGACCCAGTACTTC. Translating gives CASSLVGIQETQYF.

This clonotype was seen a few times. The J gene is TRBJ2-2, the V gene TRBV6-6; D remains ambiguous. V gave up 7 bases and J gave up 5 bases, with 11 bases separating them. Germline CDR1 is MNHNY and CDR2 is SVGAGI (reference sequence). The CDR3 totals 13 residues. Written as DNA, the CDR3 is TGTGCCAGCACCCCCCAGAGTACCGGGGAGCTGTTTTTT. It codes for CASTPQSTGELFF.

This rearrangement joins TRBV10-3 to TRBJ1-5; D perhaps matches TRBD1 (5 bases). The CDR3 length is 14 residues. CDR1 is ENHRY, CDR2 SYGVKD, per germline. Trimming took off 4 bases at V and 9 bases at J, with 16 bases between the two ends. The CDR3 is CAISVGGWTSPQHF. The CDR3 region has the DNA TGTGCCATCAGTGTAGGTGGCTGGACATCGCCCCAGCATTTT.

This clonotype has just a few counts. The chain has TRBV11-2 and TRBJ2-5; the match to TRBD2 covers 12 bases. Germline assignment: CDR1 SGHAT and CDR2 FQNNGV. V dropped 4 bases and J dropped 3; count of bases not matched to a gene: 6. The CDR3 spans 16 residues. As DNA, the CDR3 is TGTGCCAGCAGCTCGGATGGACTAGCGGGAAAAGAGACCCAGTACTTC. Protein sequence: CASSSDGLAGKETQYF.

This clonotype has a handful of counts. The chain has TRBV4-1 and TRBJ1-1; no clear D. Germline values: CDR1 MGHRA, CDR2 YSYEKL. Between the trimmed V and J ends, which lost 5 bases and 4 bases, there was a span of 20 bases. The CDR3 has 16 residues. CDR3 loop: CASSYRPSLGTTEAFF. The CDR3 DNA sequence: TGCGCCAGCAGCTACAGACCCAGCTTGGGCACCACTGAAGCTTTCTTT.

The chain recombines TRBV5-1 with TRBJ2-3; no definite D call. Between the trimmed V and J ends, which lost 0 bases and 1 base, there was a span of 9 bases. This CDR3 region has 15 residues. The germline V gene has CDR1 SGHRS and CDR2 YFSETQ. The chain's CDR3 is CASSLGLYGTDTQYF. The DNA of the CDR3 is TGCGCCAGCAGCTTGGGGCTATACGGCACAGATACGCAGTATTTT.

This chain connects TRBV6-1 to TRBJ2-3; 10 positions match TRBD1. CDR3 size: 16 residues. Per germline, CDR1 MNHNS and CDR2 SASEGT. V lost 6 bases and J lost 4; bases outside the gene matches: 10. The CDR3 bases are TGTGCCAGCAGCCTAAGGTGGGACAGGGGACCAGATACGCAGTATTTT. It yields the protein CASSLRWDRGPDTQYF.

The chain employs TRBV4-2 and TRBJ2-1; the match to TRBD2 covers 9 bases. Unmatched junction bases numbered 12, after V lost 2 bases and J lost 10 bases. CDR3 length equals 16 residues. Looked up from germline, CDR1 is LGHNA and CDR2 is YNFKEQ. CDR3 nucleotide sequence: TGTGCCAGCAGCCAATCTAGCGGGAATTTATACTACGAGCAGTTCTTC. Translated, it gives CASSQSSGNLYYEQFF.

V and J are TRBV30 and TRBJ2-5; D is unclear. Gene TRBJ2-7 matches the end of the DNA better, so the J call may be wrong. This CDR3 is 13 amino acids long. The germline CDR1 and CDR2 sequences are GTSNPN and SVGIG (reference sequence). The CDR3, as DNA: TGTGCCTGGAGTGTACAGAGTGCCTCCGAGCAGTACTTC. It translates to CAWSVQSASEQYF.

The chain links TRBV10-3 to TRBJ1-1; no clear D. Germline CDR1 reads ENHRY; CDR2 reads SYGVKD. The length of the CDR3 is 12 residues. Trimming took 0 bases from V and 5 from J, leaving 4 bases between them. In DNA, the CDR3 is TGTGCCATCAGTGAGTCCAGGACTGAAGCTTTCTTT. Translation: CAISESRTEAFF.

This clonotype turned up a few times. V is TRBV29-1 and J is TRBJ1-2; D is ambiguous. Trimming shortened V by 1 base and J by 9 bases, and 15 bases separated the two germline ends. Germline V gene sequence: CDR1 SQVTM, CDR2 ANQGSEA. The CDR3 sequence is 13 residues long. CDR3 amino acids: CSVEGRGIQRYTF. The CDR3 DNA is TGCAGCGTTGAAGGAAGAGGCATCCAGCGCTACACCTTC.